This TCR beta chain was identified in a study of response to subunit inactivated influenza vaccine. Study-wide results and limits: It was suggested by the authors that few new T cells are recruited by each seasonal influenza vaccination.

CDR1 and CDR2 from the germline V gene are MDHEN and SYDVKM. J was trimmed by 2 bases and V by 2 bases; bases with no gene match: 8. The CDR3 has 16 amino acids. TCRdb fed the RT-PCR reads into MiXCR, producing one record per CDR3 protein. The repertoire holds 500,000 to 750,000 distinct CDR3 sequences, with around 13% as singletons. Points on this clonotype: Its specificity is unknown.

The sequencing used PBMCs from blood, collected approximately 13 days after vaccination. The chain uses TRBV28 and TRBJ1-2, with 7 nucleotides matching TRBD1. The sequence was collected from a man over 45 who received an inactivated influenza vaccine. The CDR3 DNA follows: TGTGCCAGCAGTTTAGAGGGGGCGCGAGGAAACTATGGCTACACCTTC. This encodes CASSLEGARGNYGYTF.